These T cell receptor beta chains were read from a single sample in a study of PD-1 blockade in classical Hodgkin lymphoma. This table comes from immunoSEQ multiplex PCR, and its TCRdb copy is limited to in-frame clones, with some not included. There are roughly 150,000 clones in the sample; approximately 80% occur only once, and roughly a tenth lies in the top ten. Material: peripheral blood mononuclear cells (PBMCs), obtained before the second cycle of nivolumab. These receptors originate from a human donor with classical Hodgkin lymphoma. The CDR3 runs from the conserved cysteine through the conserved F or W. A D gene is named only where the DNA matches it firmly. Size values are once, few and many counts, or a class for expanded clones, and some rows have none.

v_call: TRBV19
d_call: -
clone_size: -
cdr3_length: 12
j_call: TRBJ1-5
cdr3_nt: TGTGCCAGTAGTATCCAGGGCGGGCTCCAGCATTTT
cdr3_aa: CASSIQGGLQHF

v_call: TRBV27
d_call: TRBD2
clone_size: -
cdr3_length: 14
j_call: TRBJ2-7
cdr3_nt: TGTGCCAGCAGTCACGGGGACGGCGGGGGAGAGCAGTACTTC
cdr3_aa: CASSHGDGGGEQYF

v_call: TRBV7-6
d_call: TRBD1
clone_size: -
cdr3_length: 13
j_call: TRBJ2-7
cdr3_nt: TGTGCCAGCAGCTTACCCGGGACAGGGGAGCAGTACTTC
cdr3_aa: CASSLPGTGEQYF

v_call: TRBV13
d_call: -
clone_size: -
cdr3_length: 15
j_call: TRBJ2-1
cdr3_nt: TGTGCCAGCAGCCCTCGACTAGTTGGGTACAATGAGCAGTTCTTC
cdr3_aa: CASSPRLVGYNEQFF

v_call: TRBV4-1
d_call: -
clone_size: -
cdr3_length: 13
j_call: TRBJ2-6
cdr3_nt: TGCGCCAGCAGGCTACGTGGGGCCAACGTCCTGACTTTC
cdr3_aa: CASRLRGANVLTF

v_call: TRBV9
d_call: TRBD1
clone_size: -
cdr3_length: 15
j_call: TRBJ2-1
cdr3_nt: TGTGCCAGCAGCGCTGGACAGGGATCCTACAATGAGCAGTTCTTC
cdr3_aa: CASSAGQGSYNEQFF

v_call: TRBV9
d_call: TRBD2
clone_size: -
cdr3_length: 18
j_call: TRBJ2-3
cdr3_nt: TGTGCCAGCAGGGCAGAGGTGACTAGCGGGGGGGCCTTGGATACGCAGTATTTT
cdr3_aa: CASRAEVTSGGALDTQYF

v_call: TRBV6-6
d_call: -
clone_size: -
cdr3_length: 14
j_call: TRBJ1-3
cdr3_nt: TGTGCCAGCAGTTACTCCAGACCTGGAAACACCATATATTTT
cdr3_aa: CASSYSRPGNTIYF

v_call: TRBV19
d_call: TRBD1
clone_size: -
cdr3_length: 16
j_call: TRBJ2-3
cdr3_nt: TGTGCCAGTACTATTGGACAGGGGCTGGGCACAGATACGCAGTATTTT
cdr3_aa: CASTIGQGLGTDTQYF

v_call: TRBV5-1
d_call: -
clone_size: -
cdr3_length: 12
j_call: TRBJ2-3
cdr3_nt: TGCGCCAGCAGCCAGAGAAGGGATACGCAGTATTTT
cdr3_aa: CASSQRRDTQYF

v_call: TRBV5-1
d_call: TRBD2
clone_size: -
cdr3_length: 20
j_call: TRBJ2-3
cdr3_nt: TGCGCCAGCGGACTAGCGGGGGGGCATAGAGGTGGCCTGAGCACAGATACGCAGTATTTT
cdr3_aa: CASGLAGGHRGGLSTDTQYF

v_call: TRBV2
d_call: TRBD2
clone_size: once
cdr3_length: 18
j_call: TRBJ2-1
cdr3_nt: TGTGCCAGCCTAGGACTAGCGGGAGTGGGGTCGGTCGTCAATGAGCAGTTCTTC
cdr3_aa: CASLGLAGVGSVVNEQFF

v_call: TRBV2
d_call: -
clone_size: -
cdr3_length: 13
j_call: TRBJ2-5
cdr3_nt: TGTGCCAGCAGTGCTCAAGGAGGAGAGACCCAGTACTTC
cdr3_aa: CASSAQGGETQYF

v_call: TRBV18
d_call: -
clone_size: -
cdr3_length: 12
j_call: TRBJ2-5
cdr3_nt: TGTGCCAGCTCTCCGGGAGACGAGACCCAGTACTTC
cdr3_aa: CASSPGDETQYF

v_call: TRBV9
d_call: -
clone_size: -
cdr3_length: 13
j_call: TRBJ2-5
cdr3_nt: TGTGCCGGCAGCGTAGCAAGGGGAAAGACCCAGTACTTC
cdr3_aa: CAGSVARGKTQYF

v_call: TRBV5-1
d_call: -
clone_size: few
cdr3_length: 13
j_call: TRBJ1-2
cdr3_nt: TGCGCCAGCGGTTCTGAGGCTAACTATGGCTACACCTTC
cdr3_aa: CASGSEANYGYTF

v_call: TRBV5-1
d_call: -
clone_size: -
cdr3_length: 13
j_call: TRBJ2-5
cdr3_nt: TGCGCCAGCAGGGCACAGCCGCAAGAGACCCAGTACTTC
cdr3_aa: CASRAQPQETQYF

v_call: TRBV11-2
d_call: TRBD1
clone_size: -
cdr3_length: 15
j_call: TRBJ2-7
cdr3_nt: TGTGCCAGCAGCATCCGGACAGGGCCCTCCTACGAGCAGTACTTC
cdr3_aa: CASSIRTGPSYEQYF

v_call: TRBV7-8
d_call: -
clone_size: -
cdr3_length: 14
j_call: TRBJ2-1
cdr3_nt: TGTGCCAGCAGCCCGCGGGACTTCTACAATGAGCAGTTCTTC
cdr3_aa: CASSPRDFYNEQFF

v_call: TRBV5-6
d_call: -
clone_size: once
cdr3_length: 15
j_call: TRBJ2-7
cdr3_nt: TGTGCCAGCAGCCTAGTGGGGAGTCTCGGCTACGAGCAGTACTTC
cdr3_aa: CASSLVGSLGYEQYF

v_call: TRBV10-3
d_call: TRBD1
clone_size: -
cdr3_length: 15
j_call: TRBJ1-5
cdr3_nt: TGTGCCATCAGTGAGGGACAGGGTTTCAATCAGCCCCAGCATTTT
cdr3_aa: CAISEGQGFNQPQHF

v_call: TRBV19
d_call: -
clone_size: -
cdr3_length: 14
j_call: TRBJ2-7
cdr3_nt: TGTGCCAGTAGTTTCGAGCATAGCTCCTACGAGCAGTACTTC
cdr3_aa: CASSFEHSSYEQYF

v_call: TRBV5-4
d_call: TRBD1
clone_size: -
cdr3_length: 15
j_call: TRBJ1-6
cdr3_nt: TGTGCCAGCAGCTTGGGGGGACAGGTTAATTCACCCCTCCACTTT
cdr3_aa: CASSLGGQVNSPLHF

v_call: TRBV7-8
d_call: -
clone_size: -
cdr3_length: 17
j_call: TRBJ2-2
cdr3_nt: TGTGCCAGCAGCTTAGGAGAGTCCGGGAGACAAACCGGGGAGCTGTTTTTT
cdr3_aa: CASSLGESGRQTGELFF

v_call: TRBV7-9
d_call: -
clone_size: few
cdr3_length: 15
j_call: TRBJ1-5
cdr3_nt: TGTGCCAGCAGCTCAGGGGCTTATAGCAATCAGCCCCAGCATTTT
cdr3_aa: CASSSGAYSNQPQHF

v_call: TRBV4-1
d_call: -
clone_size: -
cdr3_length: 16
j_call: TRBJ1-5
cdr3_nt: TGCGCCAGCAGCCAAGTATGGACAAGCATCAATCAGCCCCAGCATTTT
cdr3_aa: CASSQVWTSINQPQHF

v_call: TRBV6-5
d_call: TRBD2
clone_size: -
cdr3_length: 15
j_call: TRBJ2-1
cdr3_nt: TGTGCCAGCAGTTCCAGGACTAGCGTCATAAATGAGCAGTTCTTC
cdr3_aa: CASSSRTSVINEQFF

v_call: TRBV28
d_call: TRBD1
clone_size: -
cdr3_length: 13
j_call: TRBJ2-7
cdr3_nt: TGTGCCAGCAGTCCAGGGGGCATATACGAGCAGTACTTC
cdr3_aa: CASSPGGIYEQYF

v_call: TRBV19
d_call: -
clone_size: few
cdr3_length: 16
j_call: TRBJ2-5
cdr3_nt: TGTGCCAGTAGTATGGTGGGCAGGAGGCTACAAGAGACCCAGTACTTC
cdr3_aa: CASSMVGRRLQETQYF

v_call: TRBV5-1
d_call: -
clone_size: -
cdr3_length: 12
j_call: TRBJ2-3
cdr3_nt: TGCGCCAGCAGCTTGTACGGGGATACGCAGTATTTT
cdr3_aa: CASSLYGDTQYF

v_call: TRBV6-1
d_call: -
clone_size: -
cdr3_length: 15
j_call: TRBJ1-5
cdr3_nt: TGTGCCAGCAGCCCATTCGGCGCAGGGAATCAGCCCCAGCATTTT
cdr3_aa: CASSPFGAGNQPQHF

v_call: TRBV19
d_call: TRBD2
clone_size: -
cdr3_length: 13
j_call: TRBJ2-3
cdr3_nt: TGTGCCAGCGGGACTAGCGGCACAGATACGCAGTATTTT
cdr3_aa: CASGTSGTDTQYF

v_call: TRBV28
d_call: -
clone_size: once
cdr3_length: 14
j_call: TRBJ1-1
cdr3_nt: TGTGCCAGCAGCCGGACACTTTCGTGGACTGAAGCTTTCTTT
cdr3_aa: CASSRTLSWTEAFF